A single T cell receptor (beta chain) is shown here with its context. Its antigen is currently unknown. The assay used was immunoSEQ (version v3.0), run at survey level. Libraries were prepared by immunoSEQ multiplex PCR; TCRdb keeps only in-frame clonotypes and omits some of them. The table includes 15,000 to 20,000 clones, approximately 72% detected once. This specimen belongs to a study of long-term antiretroviral therapy in people with HIV. General observations from the study: The study found that diversity rose after ART but stayed below transplant donor controls.

Samples held about 0.95-10 million cryopreserved PBMC, and DNA extraction followed. From germline, CDR1 is SGHRS and CDR2 YFSETQ. The V segment lost 4 bases and the J segment 2 bases; nucleotides outside the gene matches: 10. The CDR3 loop spans 16 amino acids. This specimen consisted of unsorted PBMCs, obtained 0.3 years after starting antiretroviral therapy. The chain uses TRBV5-1 and TRBJ2-3, with 7 nucleotides matching TRBD2. The source is a woman aged 45-59 years with HIV. The CDR3 bases are TGCGCCAGCAGCCTCCTCGGCGGGGGTGACACAGATACGCAGTATTTT. Translating it yields CASSLLGGGDTDTQYF. Using reference TRBV5-1 and TRBJ2-3 for the parts outside the CDR3, the full variable domain is KAGVTQTPRYLIKTRGQQVTLSCSPISGHRSVSWYQQTPGQGLQFLFEYFSETQRNKGNFPGRFSGRQFSNSRSEMNVSTLELGDSALYLCASSLLGGGDTDTQYFGPGTRLTVL.